The 22 T cell receptor beta chains below all came from one sample that was sequenced in a study of blood T cell repertoires in COVID-19. This table comes from immunoSEQ multiplex PCR, and its TCRdb copy is limited to in-frame clones, with some not included. The sample consists of roughly 110,000 clones, 84% of them appearing once. The sequenced sample was peripheral blood. The receptors shown here come from a woman aged 55-69 years with acute or convalescent COVID-19.

The chain carries TRBV3-1 (or the pseudogene TRBV3-2) and TRBJ2-2; TRBD2 agrees at 9 bases. Trimming at V came to 0 bases and at J to 4 bases, leaving 6 bases not matched to a gene. The CDR3 runs to 17 residues. Germline CDR1 and CDR2: LGHDT and YNNKEL (reference sequence). The CDR3 region is CASSQDKREAGTGELFF. In DNA form, the CDR3 reads TGTGCCAGCAGCCAAGATAAGCGGGAGGCGGGCACCGGGGAGCTGTTTTTT.

The rearrangement joins TRBV27 to TRBJ2-1, with 7 bases matching TRBD2. After removal of 6 bases from V and 5 bases from J, the junction contained 16 bases not matched to a gene. The CDR3 contains 17 residues. Germline V gene sequence: CDR1 MNHEY, CDR2 SMNVEV (reference sequence). This CDR3 is CASSPWGGSGVDNEQFF. The CDR3, as DNA: TGTGCCAGCAGCCCCTGGGGTGGGAGCGGGGTCGACAATGAGCAGTTCTTC.

The rearrangement joins TRBV27 to TRBJ1-2; D possibly corresponds to TRBD1 (6 bases). This CDR3 has 15 residues. Trimming shortened V by 6 bases and J by 7 bases, and 21 bases separated the two germline ends. Germline loops: CDR1 MNHEY, CDR2 SMNVEV (reference sequence). In nucleotides, the CDR3 is TGTGCCAGCAGCCCGGAAACAGGGAGACGAGCTGGCTACACCTTC. Protein sequence: CASSPETGRRAGYTF.

V gene TRBV5-1 combines with J gene TRBJ2-5; unclear D gene. Germline V CDR1 and CDR2: SGHRS, YFSETQ. CDR3 length: 13 residues. V lost 0 bases and J 4 bases, leaving 7 bases between the germline ends. CDR3 residues: CASSLVGPETQYF. CDR3 DNA: TGCGCCAGCAGCTTGGTGGGCCCAGAGACCCAGTACTTC.

This clone was seen once. The gene calls are TRBV18 and TRBJ1-5; a weak D match, TRBD1 (6 bases). CDR3 size: 14 residues. The V end lost 4 bases, the J end lost 3 bases, and 10 bases lay between the germline ends. Per germline, CDR1 KGHSH and CDR2 LQKENI. DNA of the CDR3: TGTGCCAGCTCACAAGGACAGTACAATCAGCCCCAGCATTTT. Amino acid sequence: CASSQGQYNQPQHF.

The chain links TRBV6-1 to TRBJ1-5; tentatively, D is TRBD1 (5 bases). The CDR3 length is 15 residues. Trimming left V 2 bases short and J 7 bases short, with 15 bases between. The germline V gene has CDR1 MNHNS and CDR2 SASEGT. Written as DNA, the CDR3 is TGTGCCAGCAGTGAATTAGGGCAGGGTTGGCAGCCCCAGCATTTT. Translated: CASSELGQGWQPQHF.

The chain uses TRBV5-5 and TRBJ2-7, with TRBD2 matching over 8 bases. V trimming: 2 bases; J trimming: 11 bases; junction bases outside the gene matches: 9. The CDR3 covers 13 residues. The germline V gene has CDR1 SGHKS and CDR2 YYEKEE (reference sequence). CDR3 region: CASSFGTGGSEYF. The CDR3 nucleotides read TGTGCCAGCAGCTTCGGAACGGGGGGGTCGGAGTACTTC.

The genes are TRBV27 and TRBJ2-7; 10 bases line up with TRBD2. V gave up 6 bases and J gave up 2 bases; unmatched junction bases: 4. Germline V lookup: CDR1 MNHEY, CDR2 SMNVEV (reference sequence). The CDR3 sequence is 14 residues long. CDR3 residues: CASSRAGGPYEQYF. In nucleotides, the CDR3 is TGTGCCAGCAGCCGAGCGGGGGGGCCCTACGAGCAGTACTTC.

Concerning this clone: A read error may account for a junction end that differs from germline. V usage is TRBV2 and J usage is TRBJ2-1, with a tentative D call TRBD2 (5 bases). The germline V gene encodes CDR1 SNHLY and CDR2 FYNNEI. This CDR3 is 12 amino acids long. The CDR3 sequence: CSRGVSYNEQFF. CDR3 coding DNA: TGCAGCCGGGGAGTCTCCTACAATGAGCAGTTCTTC.

This chain joins TRBV6-5 and TRBJ1-2, with D possibly matching TRBD1 (6 bases). Germline V lookup: CDR1 MNHEY, CDR2 SVGAGI. CDR3 length equals 15 residues. The ends were cut back, 6 bases at V and 7 bases at J, with 21 bases in the middle. CDR3 nucleotide sequence: TGTGCCAGCAGACTCAGGGGTGGGATTCGCGGTGGCTACACCTTC. It encodes CASRLRGGIRGGYTF.

The chain uses TRBV6-1 and TRBJ1-1; possible D gene TRBD1, 6 bases. Germline loops: CDR1 MNHNS, CDR2 SASEGT. Trimming cost V 0 bases and J 11 bases, with 16 bases left between them. The length of the CDR3 is 14 residues. CDR3 sequence (DNA): TGTGCCAGCAGTGAAGCGGGGCAGGGGTTGAAGGCTTTCTTT. Its protein product is CASSEAGQGLKAFF.

The chain has TRBV3-1 (or the pseudogene TRBV3-2) and TRBJ2-2, with D hard to call. This CDR3 is 13 amino acids long. CDR1 and CDR2 (germline): LGHDT, YNNKEL (reference sequence). Trimming left V 1 base short and J 5 bases short, with 5 bases between. The CDR3 loop reads CASSQGRTGELFF. In DNA form, the CDR3 reads TGTGCCAGCAGCCAAGGGCGGACCGGGGAGCTGTTTTTT.

This clone was observed a single time. The chain uses TRBV3-1 (or the pseudogene TRBV3-2) and TRBJ2-1, with 8 positions matching TRBD2. Germline V CDR1 and CDR2: LGHDT, YNNKEL (reference sequence). J gave up 4 bases and V 4 bases, and 6 bases lay outside the gene matches. This CDR3 is 15 amino acids long. The CDR3 region has the DNA TGTGCCAGCAGCCTCGGGATAGCGGGATACAATGAGCAGTTCTTC. Translated: CASSLGIAGYNEQFF.

This chain joins TRBV30 and TRBJ2-5; no definite D call. Trimming stripped 3 bases from V and 5 bases from J, with 22 bases between. CDR3 length equals 16 residues. Germline CDR1 GTSNPN, CDR2 SVGIG (reference sequence). CDR3 DNA sequence: TGTGCCTGGAGATTGGAGAAGACCGGAGTTGCCGAGACCCAGTACTTC. Protein product: CAWRLEKTGVAETQYF.

This CDR3 reads CASRPTVNNEKLFF. In DNA, the CDR3 is TGTGCCAGCAGACCCACCGTTAACAACGAAAAACTGTTTTTT. The J gene is TRBJ1-4, the V gene TRBV6-5, with D hard to call. Per germline, CDR1 MNHEY and CDR2 SVGAGI. The CDR3 loop spans 14 amino acids. Trimming removed 6 bases at V and 8 bases at J, with 16 bases between.

This clone came up a few times. This chain joins TRBV28 and TRBJ1-5; 7 positions agree with TRBD1. Germline V gene lookup returns CDR1 MDHEN and CDR2 SYDVKM. This CDR3 has 12 amino acids. The J segment lost 7 bases and the V segment lost 7 bases, leaving 4 bases of the junction unmatched. The CDR3 DNA sequence: TGTGCCAGCACCGAGGGACAGCAGCCCCAGCATTTT. This encodes CASTEGQQPQHF. Supplemented by reference TRBV28 and TRBJ1-5, the full variable domain reads DVKVTQSSRYLVKRTGEKVFLECVQDMDHENMFWYRQDPGLGLRLIYFSYDVKMKEKGDIPEGYSVSREKKERFSLILESASTNQTSMYLCASTEGQQPQHFGDGTRLSIL.

The chain is built from TRBV19 and TRBJ2-2; D is unclear. Germline values: CDR1 LNHDA, CDR2 SQIVND (reference sequence). The length of the CDR3 is 12 residues. With 7 bases removed from V and 6 bases from J, the gap between germline ends came to 9 bases. The CDR3 region has the DNA TGTGCCAGTAATTCGGTCGCCGGGGAGCTGTTTTTT. Translated, it gives CASNSVAGELFF.

The chain has TRBV2 and TRBJ2-7; 12 nucleotides agree with TRBD2. V gave up 2 bases and J gave up 3 bases; unmatched junction bases: 2. This CDR3 region has 15 residues. In germline, CDR1 is SNHLY, CDR2 FYNNEI. CDR3 nucleotides: TGTGCCAGCAGTGAATTACTAGCGGGAGGCTACGAGCAGTACTTC. It is translated as CASSELLAGGYEQYF.

The J gene is TRBJ2-1, the V gene TRBV11-2; D is unresolved. CDR3 size: 15 residues. The V end lost 0 bases, the J end lost 4 bases, and 10 bases lay between the germline ends. Per the germline V gene, CDR1 is SGHAT and CDR2 is FQNNGV. CDR3 region: CASSLDVLTYNEQFF. DNA for the CDR3: TGTGCCAGCAGCTTAGATGTGCTGACTTACAATGAGCAGTTCTTC.

The table lists this clone with a few counts. The rearrangement uses TRBV5-4 and TRBJ1-2; 9 nucleotides agree with TRBD1. The CDR3 covers 15 residues. V shed 6 bases, J shed 5 bases, and the junction held 11 bases outside the gene matches. Germline assignment: CDR1 SGHNT and CDR2 YYREEE (reference sequence). CDR3 residues: CASTGNRGRWYGYTF. The DNA of the CDR3 is TGTGCCAGCACCGGAAACAGGGGGCGCTGGTATGGCTACACCTTC.

The DNA for the CDR3 is TGTGCCAGCAGCTTGGGGACAGGGGACTACAATGAGCAGTTCTTC. Its translation: CASSLGTGDYNEQFF. The chain carries TRBV11-3 and TRBJ2-1; TRBD1 aligns across 10 bases. Germline V gives CDR1 SGHNT, CDR2 YENEEA. There are 15 residues in the CDR3. V lost 3 bases, J lost 3 bases, and 2 bases stayed unmatched.

V usage is TRBV3-1 (or the pseudogene TRBV3-2) and J usage is TRBJ2-1; 13 nucleotides match TRBD2. The CDR3 has 16 residues. The J segment lost 4 bases and the V segment lost 3 bases, leaving 3 bases of the junction unmatched. Germline V gene lookup returns CDR1 LGHDT and CDR2 YNNKEL (reference sequence). The CDR3 spells CASSHQGLAGYNEQFF. The CDR3 coding sequence is TGTGCCAGCAGCCACCAGGGACTAGCGGGATACAATGAGCAGTTCTTC.